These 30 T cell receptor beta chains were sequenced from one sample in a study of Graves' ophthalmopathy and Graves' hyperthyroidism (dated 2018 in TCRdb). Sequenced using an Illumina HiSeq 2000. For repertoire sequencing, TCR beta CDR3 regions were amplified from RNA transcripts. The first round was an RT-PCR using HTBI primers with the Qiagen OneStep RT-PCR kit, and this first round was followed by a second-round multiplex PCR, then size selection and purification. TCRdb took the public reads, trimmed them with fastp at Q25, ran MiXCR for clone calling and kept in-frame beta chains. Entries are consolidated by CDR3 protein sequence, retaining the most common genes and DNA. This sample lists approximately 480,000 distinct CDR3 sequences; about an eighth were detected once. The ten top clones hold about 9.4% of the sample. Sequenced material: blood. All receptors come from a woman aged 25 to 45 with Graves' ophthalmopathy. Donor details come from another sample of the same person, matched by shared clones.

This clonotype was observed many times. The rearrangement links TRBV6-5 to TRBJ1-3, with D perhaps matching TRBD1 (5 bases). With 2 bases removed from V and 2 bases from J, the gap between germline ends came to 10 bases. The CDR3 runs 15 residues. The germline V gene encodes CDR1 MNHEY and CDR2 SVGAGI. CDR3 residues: CASSYEGVPGNTIYF. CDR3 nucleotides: TGTGCCAGCAGTTACGAAGGGGTACCTGGAAACACCATATATTTT.

The CDR3 sequence is CASSIRRGTQETQYF. In nucleotides, the CDR3 is TGTGCCAGCAGCATTCGGCGGGGTACCCAAGAGACCCAGTACTTC. V is TRBV7-9 and J is TRBJ2-5, with D tentatively TRBD2 (6 bases). This CDR3 is built from 15 residues. V dropped 5 bases and J dropped 1 base, with 14 bases sitting between them. CDR1 is SEHNR and CDR2 is FQNEAQ in the germline V gene (reference sequence).

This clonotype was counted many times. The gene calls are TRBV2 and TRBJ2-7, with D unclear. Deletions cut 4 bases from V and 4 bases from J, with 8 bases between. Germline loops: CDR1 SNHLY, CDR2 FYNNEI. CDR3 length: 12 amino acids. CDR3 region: CASSGNNYEQYF. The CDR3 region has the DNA TGTGCCAGCAGTGGCAATAATTACGAGCAGTACTTC.

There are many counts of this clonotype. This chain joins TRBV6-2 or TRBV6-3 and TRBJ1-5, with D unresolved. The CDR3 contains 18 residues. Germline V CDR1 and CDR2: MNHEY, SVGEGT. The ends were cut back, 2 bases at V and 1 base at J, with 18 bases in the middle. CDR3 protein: CASSYMGEMRGSNQPQHF. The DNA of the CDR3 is TGTGCCAGCAGTTACATGGGAGAAATGCGGGGAAGCAATCAGCCCCAGCATTTT.

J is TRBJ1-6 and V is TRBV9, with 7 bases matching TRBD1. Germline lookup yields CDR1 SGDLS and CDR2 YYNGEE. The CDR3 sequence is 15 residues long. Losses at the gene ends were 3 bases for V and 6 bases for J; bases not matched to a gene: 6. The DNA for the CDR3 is TGTGCCAGCAGCGCCGAGGGACAGATTAATTCACCCCTCCACTTT. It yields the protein CASSAEGQINSPLHF.

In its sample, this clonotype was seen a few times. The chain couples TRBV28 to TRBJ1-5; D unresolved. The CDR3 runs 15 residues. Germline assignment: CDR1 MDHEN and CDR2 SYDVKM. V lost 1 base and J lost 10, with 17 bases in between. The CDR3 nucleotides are TGTGCCAGCAGTTTATCAGTTGGAACTCTCGCCCCCCAGCATTTT. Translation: CASSLSVGTLAPQHF.

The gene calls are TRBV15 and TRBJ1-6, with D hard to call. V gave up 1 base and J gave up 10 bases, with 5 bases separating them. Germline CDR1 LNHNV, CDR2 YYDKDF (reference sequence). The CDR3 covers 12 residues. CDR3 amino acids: CATSRAISPLHF. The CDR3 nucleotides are TGTGCCACCAGCAGAGCAATATCACCCCTCCACTTT.

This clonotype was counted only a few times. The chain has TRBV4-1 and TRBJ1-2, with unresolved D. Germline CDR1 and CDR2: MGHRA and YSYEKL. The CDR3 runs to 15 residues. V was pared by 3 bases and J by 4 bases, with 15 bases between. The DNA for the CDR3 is TGCGCCAGCAGCCATGCGGCAGGCGCTGGCTATGGCTACACCTTC. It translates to CASSHAAGAGYGYTF.

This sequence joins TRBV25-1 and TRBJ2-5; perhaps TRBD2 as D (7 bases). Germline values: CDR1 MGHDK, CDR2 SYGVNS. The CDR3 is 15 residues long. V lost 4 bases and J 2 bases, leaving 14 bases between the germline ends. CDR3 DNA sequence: TGTGCCAGCAGTGTAGGGGGACTACCTCAAGAGACCCAGTACTTC. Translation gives CASSVGGLPQETQYF.

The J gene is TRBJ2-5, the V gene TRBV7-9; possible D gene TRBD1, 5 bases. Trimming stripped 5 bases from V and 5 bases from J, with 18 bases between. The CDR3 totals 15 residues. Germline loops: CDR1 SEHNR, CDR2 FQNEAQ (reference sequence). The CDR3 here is CASSPSTDLRETQYF. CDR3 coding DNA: TGTGCCAGCAGCCCGTCGACAGACCTCCGGGAGACCCAGTACTTC.

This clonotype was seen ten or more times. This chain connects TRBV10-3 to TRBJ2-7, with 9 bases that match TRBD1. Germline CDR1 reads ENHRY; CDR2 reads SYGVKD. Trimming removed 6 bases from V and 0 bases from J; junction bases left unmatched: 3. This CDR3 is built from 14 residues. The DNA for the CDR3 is TGTGCCATCAGAAAGACAGGGGGCTCCTACGAGCAGTACTTC. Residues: CAIRKTGGSYEQYF.

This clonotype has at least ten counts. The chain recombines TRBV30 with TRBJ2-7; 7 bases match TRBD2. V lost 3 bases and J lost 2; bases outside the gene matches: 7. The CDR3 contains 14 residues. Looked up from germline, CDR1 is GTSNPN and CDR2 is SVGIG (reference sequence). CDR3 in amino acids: CAWRSGEGPYEQYF. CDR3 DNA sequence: TGTGCCTGGAGGTCCGGGGAGGGCCCCTACGAGCAGTACTTC.

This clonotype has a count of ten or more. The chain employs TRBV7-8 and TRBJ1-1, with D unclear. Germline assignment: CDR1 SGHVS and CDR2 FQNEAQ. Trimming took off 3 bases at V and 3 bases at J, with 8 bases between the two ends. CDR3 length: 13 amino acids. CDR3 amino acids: CASSFSKDTEAFF. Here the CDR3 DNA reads TGTGCCAGCAGCTTCAGCAAGGACACTGAAGCTTTCTTT.

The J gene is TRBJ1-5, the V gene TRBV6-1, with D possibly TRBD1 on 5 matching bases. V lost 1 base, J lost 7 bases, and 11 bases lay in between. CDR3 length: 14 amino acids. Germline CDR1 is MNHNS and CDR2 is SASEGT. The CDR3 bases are TGTGCCAGCAGTGAAGTGATAGGGGTCCAGCCCCAGCATTTT. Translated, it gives CASSEVIGVQPQHF.

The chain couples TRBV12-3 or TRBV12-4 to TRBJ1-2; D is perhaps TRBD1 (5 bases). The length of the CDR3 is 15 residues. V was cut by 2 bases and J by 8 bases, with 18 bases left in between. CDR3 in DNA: TGTGCCAGCAGTTTACTAGCCGGTTGGGGGAGGGGCTACACCTTC. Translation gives CASSLLAGWGRGYTF.

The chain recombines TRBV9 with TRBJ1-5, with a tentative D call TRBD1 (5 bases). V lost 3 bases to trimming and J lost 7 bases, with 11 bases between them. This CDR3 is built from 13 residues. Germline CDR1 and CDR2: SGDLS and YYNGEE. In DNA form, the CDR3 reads TGTGCCAGCAGCGGAAGGGGTTCCCAGCCCCAGCATTTT. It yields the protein CASSGRGSQPQHF.

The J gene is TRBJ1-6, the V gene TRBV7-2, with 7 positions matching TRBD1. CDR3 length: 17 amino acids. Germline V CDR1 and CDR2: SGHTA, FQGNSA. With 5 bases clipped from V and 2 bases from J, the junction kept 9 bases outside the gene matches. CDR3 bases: TGTGCCAGCAGCCGTACTTCCGGGACAGCCTATAATTCACCCCTCCACTTT. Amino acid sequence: CASSRTSGTAYNSPLHF.

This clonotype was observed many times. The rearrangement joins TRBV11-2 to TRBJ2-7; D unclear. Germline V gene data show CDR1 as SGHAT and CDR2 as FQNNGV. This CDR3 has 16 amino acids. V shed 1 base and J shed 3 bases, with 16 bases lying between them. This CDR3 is CASSLGGRFRSYEQYF. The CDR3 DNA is TGTGCCAGCAGCTTAGGGGGAAGGTTTCGAAGCTACGAGCAGTACTTC.

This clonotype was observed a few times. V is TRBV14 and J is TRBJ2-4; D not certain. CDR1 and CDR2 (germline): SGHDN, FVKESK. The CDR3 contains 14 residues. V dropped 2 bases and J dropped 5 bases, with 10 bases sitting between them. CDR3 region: CASSQPGVQNIQYF. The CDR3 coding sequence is TGTGCCAGCAGCCAACCAGGAGTCCAAAACATTCAGTACTTC.

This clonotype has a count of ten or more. CDR3 in DNA: TGCGCCAGCAGATTAAGCGGGAGAAGCACCGGGGAGCTGTTTTTT. Its protein is CASRLSGRSTGELFF. The chain is built from TRBV5-1 and TRBJ2-2, with 8 positions matching TRBD2. Germline V CDR1 and CDR2: SGHRS, YFSETQ. The V and J ends lost 5 bases and 4 bases, in that order; junction bases with no gene match: 7. The CDR3 spans 15 residues.

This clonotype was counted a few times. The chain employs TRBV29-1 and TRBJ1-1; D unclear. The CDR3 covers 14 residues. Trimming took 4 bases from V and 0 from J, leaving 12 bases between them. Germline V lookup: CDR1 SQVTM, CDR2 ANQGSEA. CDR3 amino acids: CSVAAALVNTEAFF. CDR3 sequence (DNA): TGCAGCGTTGCTGCTGCATTAGTGAACACTGAAGCTTTCTTT.

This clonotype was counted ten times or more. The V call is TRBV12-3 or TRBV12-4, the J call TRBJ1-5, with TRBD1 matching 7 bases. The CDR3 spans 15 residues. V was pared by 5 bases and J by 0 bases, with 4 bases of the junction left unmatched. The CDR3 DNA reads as TGTGCCAGCAGTCGCGGGACAGCTAGCAATCAGCCCCAGCATTTT. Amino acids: CASSRGTASNQPQHF.

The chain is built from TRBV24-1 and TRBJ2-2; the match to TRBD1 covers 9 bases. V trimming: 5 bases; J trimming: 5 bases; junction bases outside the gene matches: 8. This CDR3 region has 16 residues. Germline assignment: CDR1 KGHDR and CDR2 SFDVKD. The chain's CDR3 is CATSGLGTGPTGELFF. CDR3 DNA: TGTGCCACCAGTGGTCTCGGGACAGGGCCGACCGGGGAGCTGTTTTTT.

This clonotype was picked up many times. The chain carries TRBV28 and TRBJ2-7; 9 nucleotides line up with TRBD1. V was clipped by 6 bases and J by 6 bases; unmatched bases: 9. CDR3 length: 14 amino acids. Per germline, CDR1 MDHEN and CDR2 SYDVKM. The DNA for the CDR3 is TGTGCCAGCAGAAGAAACAGGGGGCGCGTCGAGCAGTACTTC. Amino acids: CASRRNRGRVEQYF.

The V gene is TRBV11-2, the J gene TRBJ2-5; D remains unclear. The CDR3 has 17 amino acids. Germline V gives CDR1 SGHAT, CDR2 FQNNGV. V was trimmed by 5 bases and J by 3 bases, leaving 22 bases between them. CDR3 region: CASSPRVGYLRKETQYF. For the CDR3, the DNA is TGTGCCAGCAGCCCTCGGGTGGGCTATCTGAGAAAAGAGACCCAGTACTTC.

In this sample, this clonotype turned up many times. The CDR3 here is CATSPPSEWSRYGYTF. CDR3 DNA: TGTGCCACCAGCCCCCCCTCTGAGTGGAGCCGATATGGCTACACCTTC. The V gene is TRBV15, the J gene TRBJ1-2; D gene ambiguous. From germline, CDR1 is LNHNV and CDR2 YYDKDF (reference sequence). The CDR3 contains 16 residues. Trimming took off 5 bases at V and 5 bases at J, with 21 bases between the two ends.

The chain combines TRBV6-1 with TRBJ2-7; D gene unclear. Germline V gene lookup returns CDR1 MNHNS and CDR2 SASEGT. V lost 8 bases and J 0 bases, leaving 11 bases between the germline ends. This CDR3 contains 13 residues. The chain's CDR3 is CASGDGFSYEQYF. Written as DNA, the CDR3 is TGTGCCAGCGGAGACGGTTTCTCCTACGAGCAGTACTTC.

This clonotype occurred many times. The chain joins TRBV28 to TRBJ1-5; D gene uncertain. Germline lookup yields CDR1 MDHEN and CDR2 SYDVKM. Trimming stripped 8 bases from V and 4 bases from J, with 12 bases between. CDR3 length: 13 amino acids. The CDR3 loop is CASVRRENQPQHF. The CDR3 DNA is TGTGCCAGCGTCCGTAGGGAGAATCAGCCCCAGCATTTT.

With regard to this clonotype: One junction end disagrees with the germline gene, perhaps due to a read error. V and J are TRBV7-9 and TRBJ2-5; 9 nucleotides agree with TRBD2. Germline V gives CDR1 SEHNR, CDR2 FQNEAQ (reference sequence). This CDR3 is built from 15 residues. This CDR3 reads CASSNPAGGQETKYF. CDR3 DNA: TGTGCCAGCAGCAACCCGGCGGGAGGGCAAGAGACCAAGTACTTC.

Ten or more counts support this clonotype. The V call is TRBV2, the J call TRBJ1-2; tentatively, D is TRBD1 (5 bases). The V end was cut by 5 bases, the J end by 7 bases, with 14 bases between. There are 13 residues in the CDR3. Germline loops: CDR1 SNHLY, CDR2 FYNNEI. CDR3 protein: CASSTGLGGGYTF. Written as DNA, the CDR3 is TGTGCCAGCAGTACGGGGCTGGGGGGTGGCTACACCTTC.